This T cell receptor (beta chain) was sequenced for a study of identical twins. Points from the study as a whole: There were fewer insertions in abundant cord blood beta clonotypes, but memory repertoires showed no such pattern. Cross-sectional statistics underpinned the conclusions; the same donors were not followed. Models, which agreed with sharing between unrelated individuals, nonetheless underestimated the out-of-frame TCR alpha sharing seen in monozygotic twins.

As for this clonotype: Its matching antigen is unknown.

With template switching, a universal primer site was added, and the cDNA carried unique molecular identifiers. TCRdb ran MiXCR on the 5' RACE reads and lists one entry per CDR3 protein. The sample lists about 550,000 distinct CDR3 sequences; 20% to 25% were seen once. These data also formed part of another study, on yellow fever vaccine responses in identical twins.

This sequence originates from a young woman in good health. Input material: CD4+ T cells sorted from blood.

The CDR3 region has the DNA TGTGCCACCAGTAGGGGTTTGGAGACCCAGTACTTC. This gives the protein CATSRGLETQYF. The chain couples TRBV24-1 to TRBJ2-5; a weak D match, TRBD1 (5 bases). V lost 6 bases, J lost 5 bases, and 9 bases lay in between. The germline V gene encodes CDR1 KGHDR and CDR2 SFDVKD. This CDR3 region has 12 residues.